One sample yielded the 3 T cell receptor beta chains listed below, sequenced in a study of blood T cell repertoires in COVID-19. Here immunoSEQ multiplex PCR was the method, and the copy in TCRdb shows in-frame clones only, minus some. This table holds some 110,000 clones, approximately 83% found once. Sequencing used peripheral blood. These TCRs come from a man aged 50-59 years with acute or convalescent COVID-19.

The chain employs TRBV2 and TRBJ2-7, with D tentatively TRBD1 (6 bases). The V end was cut by 3 bases, the J end by 0 bases, with 15 bases between. This CDR3 spans 16 amino acids. Germline V gene lookup returns CDR1 SNHLY and CDR2 FYNNEI. The CDR3 sequence: CASSDPQGSSSYEQYF. CDR3 bases: TGTGCCAGCAGTGACCCCCAGGGGTCGAGCTCCTACGAGCAGTACTTC.

The V and J genes are TRBV18 and TRBJ2-7, with D perhaps matching TRBD1 (6 bases). The germline V gene encodes CDR1 KGHSH and CDR2 LQKENI. The V and J ends lost 3 bases and 3 bases respectively, with 9 bases between them. The CDR3 totals 13 residues. The CDR3 sequence is CASSPGASYEQYF. The CDR3 DNA reads as TGTGCCAGCTCACCGGGGGCTAGCTACGAGCAGTACTTC.

A few counts support this clone. The rearrangement joins TRBV7-9 to TRBJ1-5, with no clear D. Trimming removed 3 bases at V and 5 bases at J, with 11 bases between. Germline V gene lookup returns CDR1 SEHNR and CDR2 FQNEAQ (reference sequence). The CDR3 contains 14 residues. The DNA of the CDR3 is TGTGCCAGCAGCTTGGCACCCGAATATCAGCCCCAGCATTTT. This translates into CASSLAPEYQPQHF.